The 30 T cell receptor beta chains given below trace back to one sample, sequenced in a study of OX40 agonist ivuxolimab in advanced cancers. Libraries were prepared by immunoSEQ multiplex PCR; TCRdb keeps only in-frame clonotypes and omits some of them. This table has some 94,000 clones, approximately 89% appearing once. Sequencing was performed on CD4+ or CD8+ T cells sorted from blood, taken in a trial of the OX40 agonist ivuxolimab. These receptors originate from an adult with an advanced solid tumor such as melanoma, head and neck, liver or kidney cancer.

The DNA for the CDR3 is TGTGCCAGCAGCTTAAGGGGACAGACCACAGATACGCAGTATTTT. It specifies CASSLRGQTTDTQYF. The genes are TRBV7-3 and TRBJ2-3, with 7 nucleotides matching TRBD1. Germline-derived CDR1 and CDR2 are SGHTA and FQGTGA. This CDR3 is built from 15 residues. V was clipped by 1 base and J by 2 bases; unmatched bases: 3.

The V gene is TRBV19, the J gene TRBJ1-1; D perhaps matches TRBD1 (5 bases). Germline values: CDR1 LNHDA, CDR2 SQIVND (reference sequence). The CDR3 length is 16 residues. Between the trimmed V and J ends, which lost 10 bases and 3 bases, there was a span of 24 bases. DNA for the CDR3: TGTGCCACCGCCCCCCACACGCCCTTAGGGGACACTGAAGCTTTCTTT. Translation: CATAPHTPLGDTEAFF.

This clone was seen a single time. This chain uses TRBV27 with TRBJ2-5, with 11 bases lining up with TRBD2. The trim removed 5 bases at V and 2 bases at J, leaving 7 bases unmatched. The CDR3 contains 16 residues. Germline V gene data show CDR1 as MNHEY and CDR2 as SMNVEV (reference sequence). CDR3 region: CASSQLLAGGQETQYF. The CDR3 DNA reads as TGTGCCAGCAGTCAACTGCTAGCGGGAGGTCAAGAGACCCAGTACTTC.

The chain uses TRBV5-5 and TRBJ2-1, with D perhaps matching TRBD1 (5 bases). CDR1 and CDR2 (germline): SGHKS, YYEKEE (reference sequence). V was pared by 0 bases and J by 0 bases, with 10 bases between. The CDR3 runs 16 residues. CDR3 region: CASSLGQGLSYNEQFF. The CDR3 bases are TGTGCCAGCAGCTTGGGGCAGGGCCTCTCCTACAATGAGCAGTTCTTC.

The CDR3 DNA follows: TGCAGCGTTGAAGAGGGCCCGATGAACACTGAAGCTTTCTTT. It specifies CSVEEGPMNTEAFF. The chain carries TRBV29-1 and TRBJ1-1; D gene uncertain. The ends were cut back, 0 bases at V and 0 bases at J, with 8 bases in the middle. In germline, CDR1 is SQVTM, CDR2 ANQGSEA. The CDR3 spans 14 residues.

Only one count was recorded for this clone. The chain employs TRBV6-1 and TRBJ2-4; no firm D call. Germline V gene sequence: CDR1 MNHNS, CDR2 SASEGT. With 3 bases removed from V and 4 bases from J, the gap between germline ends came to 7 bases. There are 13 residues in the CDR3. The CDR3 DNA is TGTGCCAGCAGTGAGCTCAGGAAAAACATTCAGTACTTC. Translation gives CASSELRKNIQYF.

In DNA, the CDR3 is TGTGCCAGCGCTTCAGGGGGCGAGCAGTACTTC. Translation gives CASASGGEQYF. The chain employs TRBV6-6 and TRBJ2-7; 7 bases align to TRBD1. This CDR3 contains 11 residues. Trimming cost V 8 bases and J 6 bases; bases outside gene matches: 4. Germline CDR1 is MNHNY and CDR2 is SVGAGI (reference sequence).

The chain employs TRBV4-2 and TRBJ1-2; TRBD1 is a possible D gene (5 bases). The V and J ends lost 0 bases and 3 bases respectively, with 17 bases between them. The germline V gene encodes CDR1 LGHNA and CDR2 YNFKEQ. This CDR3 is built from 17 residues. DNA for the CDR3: TGTGCCAGCAGCCAAGAAATCTTGGAGGGGAGGCACTATGGCTACACCTTC. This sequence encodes CASSQEILEGRHYGYTF.

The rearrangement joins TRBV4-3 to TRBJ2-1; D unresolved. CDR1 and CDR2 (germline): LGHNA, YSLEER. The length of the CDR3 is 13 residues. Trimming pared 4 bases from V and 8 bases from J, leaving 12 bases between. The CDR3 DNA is TGCGCCAGCAGCCTACGTCGGGTCGATGAGCAGTTCTTC. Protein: CASSLRRVDEQFF.

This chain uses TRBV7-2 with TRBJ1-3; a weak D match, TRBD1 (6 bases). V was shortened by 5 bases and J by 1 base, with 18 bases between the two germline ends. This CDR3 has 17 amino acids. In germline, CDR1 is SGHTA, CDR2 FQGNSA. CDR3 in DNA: TGTGCCAGCAGCCCCGGGGGCACGCTAGTTTCTGGAAACACCATATATTTT. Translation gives CASSPGGTLVSGNTIYF.

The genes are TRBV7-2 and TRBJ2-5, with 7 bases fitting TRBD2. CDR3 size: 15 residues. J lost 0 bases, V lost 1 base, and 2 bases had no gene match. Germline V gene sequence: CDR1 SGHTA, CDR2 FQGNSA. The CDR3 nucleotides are TGTGCCAGCAGCTTAGGTGGGAGGGACCAAGAGACCCAGTACTTC. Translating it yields CASSLGGRDQETQYF.

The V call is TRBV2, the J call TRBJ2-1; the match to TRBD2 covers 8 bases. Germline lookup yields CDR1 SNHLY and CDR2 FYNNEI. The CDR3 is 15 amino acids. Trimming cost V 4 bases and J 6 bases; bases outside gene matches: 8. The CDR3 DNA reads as TGTGCCAGCAGTGTGGCGGGAGGAGGTATCAATGAGCAGTTCTTC. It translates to CASSVAGGGINEQFF.

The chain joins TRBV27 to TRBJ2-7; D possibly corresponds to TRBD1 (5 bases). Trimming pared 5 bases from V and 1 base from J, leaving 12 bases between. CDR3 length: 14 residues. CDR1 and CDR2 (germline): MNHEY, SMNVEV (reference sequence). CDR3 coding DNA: TGTGCCAGCAGTCCGGACACGCCATCCTACGAGCAGTACTTC. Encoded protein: CASSPDTPSYEQYF.

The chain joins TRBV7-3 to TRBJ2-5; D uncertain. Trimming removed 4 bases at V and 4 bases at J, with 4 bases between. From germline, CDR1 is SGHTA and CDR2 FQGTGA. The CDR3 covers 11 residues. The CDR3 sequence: CASSSLETQYF. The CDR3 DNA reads TGTGCCAGCAGCTCCTTAGAGACCCAGTACTTC.

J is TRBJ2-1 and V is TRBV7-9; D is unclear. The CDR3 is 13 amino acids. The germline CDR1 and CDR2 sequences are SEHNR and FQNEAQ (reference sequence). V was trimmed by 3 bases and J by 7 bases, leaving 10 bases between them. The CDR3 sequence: CASSFQNGNEQFF. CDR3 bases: TGTGCCAGCAGCTTCCAGAATGGGAATGAGCAGTTCTTC.

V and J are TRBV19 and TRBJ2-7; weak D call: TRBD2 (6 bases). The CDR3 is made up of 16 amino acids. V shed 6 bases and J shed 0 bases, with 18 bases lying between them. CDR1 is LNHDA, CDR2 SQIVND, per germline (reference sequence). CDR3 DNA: TGTGCCAGTAGAGGGCAGTTGCGGGATCCCTCCTACGAGCAGTACTTC. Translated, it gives CASRGQLRDPSYEQYF.

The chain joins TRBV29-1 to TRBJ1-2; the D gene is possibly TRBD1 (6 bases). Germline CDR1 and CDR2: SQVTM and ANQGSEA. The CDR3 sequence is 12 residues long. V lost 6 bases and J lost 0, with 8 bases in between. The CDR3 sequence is CSVGGANYGYTF. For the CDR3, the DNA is TGCAGCGTAGGGGGGGCTAACTATGGCTACACCTTC.

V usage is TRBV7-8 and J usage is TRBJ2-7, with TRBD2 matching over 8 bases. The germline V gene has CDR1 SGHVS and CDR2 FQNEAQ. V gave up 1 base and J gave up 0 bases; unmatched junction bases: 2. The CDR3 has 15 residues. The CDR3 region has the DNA TGTGCCAGCAGCTTAGTGCTAGCGGGCTCCTACGAGCAGTACTTC. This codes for CASSLVLAGSYEQYF.

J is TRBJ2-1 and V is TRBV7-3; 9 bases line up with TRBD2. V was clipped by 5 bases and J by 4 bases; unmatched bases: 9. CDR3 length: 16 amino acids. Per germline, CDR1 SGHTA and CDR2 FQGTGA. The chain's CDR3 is CASSPRGTSGYNEQFF. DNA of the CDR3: TGTGCCAGCAGCCCCCGGGGAACTAGCGGGTACAATGAGCAGTTCTTC.

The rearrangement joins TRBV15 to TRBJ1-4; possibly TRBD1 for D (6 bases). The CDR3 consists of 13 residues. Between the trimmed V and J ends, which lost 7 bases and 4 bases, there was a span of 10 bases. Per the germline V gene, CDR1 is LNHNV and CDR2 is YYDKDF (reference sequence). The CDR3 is CATNRGRNEKLFF. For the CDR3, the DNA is TGTGCCACCAATCGGGGGCGTAATGAAAAACTGTTTTTT.

The CDR3 DNA follows: TGCGCCAGCAGCTCCGCCGGACCGGGCCAAGAGACCCAGTACTTC. It yields the protein CASSSAGPGQETQYF. This sequence joins TRBV5-1 and TRBJ2-5; D not resolved. Trimming took off 3 bases at V and 1 base at J, with 13 bases between the two ends. The germline V gene encodes CDR1 SGHRS and CDR2 YFSETQ. This CDR3 region has 15 residues.

DNA of the CDR3: TGTGCCAGCAGCTTAGCGCGCGGTAGCAGGACCGGGGAGCTGTTTTTT. Protein: CASSLARGSRTGELFF. The chain carries TRBV7-2 and TRBJ2-2, with unresolved D. Germline V lookup: CDR1 SGHTA, CDR2 FQGNSA. This CDR3 has 16 residues. The V gene lost 0 bases and the J gene lost 5 bases, with 13 bases spanning the gap.

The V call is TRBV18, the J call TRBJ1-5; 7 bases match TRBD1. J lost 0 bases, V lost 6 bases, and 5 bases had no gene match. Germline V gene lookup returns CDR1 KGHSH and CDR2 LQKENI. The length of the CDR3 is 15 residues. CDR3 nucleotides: TGTGCCAGCTCCCCCAGGGGGGATAGCAATCAGCCCCAGCATTTT. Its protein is CASSPRGDSNQPQHF.

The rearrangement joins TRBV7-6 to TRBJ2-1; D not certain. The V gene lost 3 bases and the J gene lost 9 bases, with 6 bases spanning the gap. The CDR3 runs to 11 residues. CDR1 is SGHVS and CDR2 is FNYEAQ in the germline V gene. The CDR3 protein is CASSLYGEQFF. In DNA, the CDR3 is TGTGCCAGCAGCTTGTACGGTGAGCAGTTCTTC.

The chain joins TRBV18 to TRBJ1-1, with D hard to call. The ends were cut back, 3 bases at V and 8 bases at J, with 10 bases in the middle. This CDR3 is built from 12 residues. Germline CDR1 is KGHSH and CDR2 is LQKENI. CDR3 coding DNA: TGTGCCAGCTCACCGGGCCAGGCGGAAGCTTTCTTT. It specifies CASSPGQAEAFF.

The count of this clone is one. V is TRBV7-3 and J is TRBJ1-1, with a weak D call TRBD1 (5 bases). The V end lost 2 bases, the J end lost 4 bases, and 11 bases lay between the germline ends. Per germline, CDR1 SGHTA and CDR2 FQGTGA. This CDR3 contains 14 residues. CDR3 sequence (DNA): TGTGCCAGCAGCTTATCGGGGGGTGGCACTGAAGCTTTCTTT. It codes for CASSLSGGGTEAFF.

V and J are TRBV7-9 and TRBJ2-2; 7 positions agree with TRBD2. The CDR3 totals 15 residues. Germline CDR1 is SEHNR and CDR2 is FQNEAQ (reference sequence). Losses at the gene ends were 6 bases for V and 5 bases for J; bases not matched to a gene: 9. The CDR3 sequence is CASRQQSAGTGELFF. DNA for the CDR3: TGTGCCAGCAGACAACAGTCAGCGGGGACCGGGGAGCTGTTTTTT.

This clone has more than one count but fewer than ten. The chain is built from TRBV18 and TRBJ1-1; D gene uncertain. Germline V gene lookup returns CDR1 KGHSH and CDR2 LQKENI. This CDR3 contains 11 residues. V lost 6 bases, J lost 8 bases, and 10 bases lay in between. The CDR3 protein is CASSENWEAFF. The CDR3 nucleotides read TGTGCCAGCTCGGAGAATTGGGAAGCTTTCTTT.

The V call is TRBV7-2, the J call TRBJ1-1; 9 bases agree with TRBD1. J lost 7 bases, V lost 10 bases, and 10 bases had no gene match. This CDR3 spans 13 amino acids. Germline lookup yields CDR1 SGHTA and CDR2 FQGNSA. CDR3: CATRQGVGGEAFF. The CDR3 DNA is TGTGCCACCAGACAGGGGGTAGGAGGTGAAGCTTTCTTT. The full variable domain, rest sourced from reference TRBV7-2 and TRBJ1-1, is GAGVSQSPSNKVTEKGKDVELRCDPISGHTALYWYRQSLGQGLEFLIYFQGNSAPDKSGLPSDRFSAERTGGSVSTLTIQRTQQEDSAVYLCATRQGVGGEAFFGQGTRLTVV.

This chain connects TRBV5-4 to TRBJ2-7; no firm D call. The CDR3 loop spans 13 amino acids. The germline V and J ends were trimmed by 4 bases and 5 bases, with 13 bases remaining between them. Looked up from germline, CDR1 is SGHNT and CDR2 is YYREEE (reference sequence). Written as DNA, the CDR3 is TGTGCCAGCAGCCCCTGGAATATGAACGAGCAGTACTTC. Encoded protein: CASSPWNMNEQYF.